Listed below are T cell receptor beta chains from one sample, sequenced in a study of regulatory T cells in long-lasting Graves disease. TCRdb recomputed calls from the multiplex PCR reads with MiXCR, one row per CDR3 protein. The table lists 530,000 or so distinct CDR3 sequences, more than 15% of them singletons, with around 12% in the top ten. The sample also formed part of further work on T cells in Graves' hyperthyroidism and ophthalmopathy.

Specimen: peripheral blood mononuclear cells (PBMCs), collected at new diagnosis, from a patient treated with antithyroid drugs. Receptor source: a man between 18 and 29 years old with Graves disease. CDR3s include the opening cysteine and the closing phenylalanine or tryptophan. The D gene is left open where the match is weak. Size values are once, few and many counts, or a class for expanded clones, and some rows have none.

many	TRBV12-3/TRBV12-4	.	TRBJ1-3	TGTGCCAGCAGATGGGTGAGCGACACCATATATTTT	CASRWVSDTIYF
many	TRBV12-3/TRBV12-4	.	TRBJ2-5	TGTGCCAGCAGTCGGACTTGGAGGGAGACCCAGTACTTC	CASSRTWRETQYF
.	TRBV20-1	.	TRBJ2-3	TGCAGTGCCAGCCGTTTGGTGGATACGCAGTATTTT	CSASRLVDTQYF
few	TRBV5-5	.	TRBJ1-3	TGTGCCAGCAGCCCGGTGGAGGCTAACTCGGGAAACACCATATATTTT	CASSPVEANSGNTIYF
many	TRBV5-1	.	TRBJ1-1	TGCGCCAGCAGCCCTCGCGAAACAGGTAGCACTGAAGCTTTCTTT	CASSPRETGSTEAFF
few	TRBV7-8	.	TRBJ1-6	TGTGCCAGCAGCTACGAGGTTCCGAGCTCCTATAATTCACCCCTCCACTTT	CASSYEVPSSYNSPLHF
few	TRBV7-9	.	TRBJ1-2	TGTGCCAGCAGCCCCTCGGACACTTTTAACTATGGCTACACCTTC	CASSPSDTFNYGYTF
few	TRBV3-1	.	TRBJ2-1	TGTGCCAGCAGCCAAGAAGGAAGGCTAGCCGATGAGCAGTTCTTC	CASSQEGRLADEQFF
many	TRBV7-9	TRBD1	TRBJ2-5	TGTGCCAGCAGCTTAGGGGACAGGGATGTGGAGACCCAGTACTTC	CASSLGDRDVETQYF
few	TRBV3-1	TRBD2	TRBJ2-4	TGTGCCAGCAGCCAGGGGACTAGCGGCGTCAAAAACATTCAGTACTTC	CASSQGTSGVKNIQYF
many	TRBV27	.	TRBJ1-2	TGTGCCACCTCGTCTGGACTTTCCGGGGGCTATGGCTACACCTTC	CATSSGLSGGYGYTF
few	TRBV19	TRBD1	TRBJ1-1	TGTGCCAGTAGGATAACCGGGACAGCCTTGAACACTGAAGCTTTCTTT	CASRITGTALNTEAFF
.	TRBV6-5	.	TRBJ1-1	TGTGCCAGCAGTTACTCGACAGGTAACACTGAAGCTTTCTTT	CASSYSTGNTEAFF
many	TRBV12-3/TRBV12-4	TRBD1	TRBJ2-7	TGTGCCAGCAGGCTGACAGGGCAGGGCGAGCAGTACTTC	CASRLTGQGEQYF
many	TRBV18	TRBD1	TRBJ1-2	TGTGCCAGCTCACCTTCGACAGGGGGCGAGGGCTACACCTTC	CASSPSTGGEGYTF
many	TRBV6-1	.	TRBJ2-3	TGTGCCAGCACCAACCCCGACTCCTCGCAGTATTTT	CASTNPDSSQYF
many	TRBV12-3/TRBV12-4	.	TRBJ1-5	TGTGCCAGCAGTCTTGCCGGACAGCAGGATCAGCCCCAGCATTTT	CASSLAGQQDQPQHF
many	TRBV30	.	TRBJ1-1	TGTGCCGGGGGACGGAAGAACACTGAAGCTTTCTTT	CAGGRKNTEAFF
.	TRBV24-1	TRBD1	TRBJ2-4	TGTGCCACCAGTGATTTCCGCGAGGGGGCAGGAAACATTCAGTACTTC	CATSDFREGAGNIQYF
few	TRBV20-1	.	TRBJ2-7	TGCAGTGCCTCCGAGGCGGGACTGAGGCAGTACTTC	CSASEAGLRQYF
.	TRBV6-8	TRBD2	TRBJ2-5	TGTGCCAGCAGCTCATTACGTCGAGCGGGAGGTCTGGAGACCCAGTACTTC	CASSSLRRAGGLETQYF
.	TRBV4-1	.	TRBJ2-7	TGCGCCAGCAGCCAAAGACCAGGACAAGGGTACTACGAGCAGTACTTC	CASSQRPGQGYYEQYF
few	TRBV4-1	TRBD1	TRBJ1-5	TGCGCCAGCAGCCAATCTAACAGGGGAGGTCAGCCCCAGCATTTT	CASSQSNRGGQPQHF
few	TRBV9	.	TRBJ1-1	TGTGCCAGCAGCGTAGATCCTACGAACACTGAAGCTTTCTTT	CASSVDPTNTEAFF
many	TRBV2	.	TRBJ1-2	TGTGCCAGCAGTGTACAGACCTCTAACTATGGCTACACCTTC	CASSVQTSNYGYTF
many	TRBV11-2	.	TRBJ2-2	TGTGCCAGCAGCTTCGTCCGGGGACGATGGCTTCATGGGAGCACCGGGGAGCTGTTTTTT	CASSFVRGRWLHGSTGELFF
.	TRBV5-1	TRBD2	TRBJ2-1	TGCGCCAGCCGCTCCGTCGGGACTAGTACTTATGAGCAGTTCTTC	CASRSVGTSTYEQFF
many	TRBV12-3/TRBV12-4	TRBD1	TRBJ2-3	TGTGCCAGCAGATGGACAGGTCGGGGTCCAGATACGCAGTATTTT	CASRWTGRGPDTQYF
many	TRBV28	TRBD2	TRBJ2-7	TGTGCCAGCAGTCCCCTGACTAGCGGGGTCTCCTACGAGCAGTACTTC	CASSPLTSGVSYEQYF
few	TRBV13	.	TRBJ1-1	TGTGCCAGCAGAACAGGGTTGCGCACTGAAGCTTTCTTT	CASRTGLRTEAFF
few	TRBV5-1	.	TRBJ2-7	TGCGCCAGCAGCTTTAACACAGGTGCCCAAGCCTACGAGCAGTACTTC	CASSFNTGAQAYEQYF
.	TRBV5-5	TRBD1	TRBJ2-3	TGTGCCAGCAGCTTCGAGACAGGGGTGGATACGCAGTATTTT	CASSFETGVDTQYF
few	TRBV29-1	TRBD2	TRBJ2-5	TGCAGCGTTCAACCGGGACTAGCGCTTACGGCCCAGTACTTC	CSVQPGLALTAQYF
.	TRBV9	.	TRBJ2-7	TGTGCCAGCAGCGTAGAGGCAGAATCCTACGAGCAGTACTTC	CASSVEAESYEQYF
few	TRBV20-1	TRBD1	TRBJ1-1	TGCAGTGCTTCCTCCGGGACAGTGAACACTGAAGCTTTCTTT	CSASSGTVNTEAFF
.	TRBV7-2	.	TRBJ1-2	TGTGCCAGCAGCTGGGGACATGGCTACACCTTC	CASSWGHGYTF
.	TRBV18	TRBD1	TRBJ2-3	TGTGCCAGCTCTCGACAGGGGCCCCTCGGAGATACGCAGTATTTT	CASSRQGPLGDTQYF
few	TRBV10-3	.	TRBJ2-5	TGTGCCATCAGTGAGTCGGCAAGACAAGAGACCCAGTACTTC	CAISESARQETQYF
many	TRBV20-1	.	TRBJ2-3	TGCAGTGCTAGAGATGGGCACACAGATACGCAGTATTTT	CSARDGHTDTQYF
many	TRBV7-3	TRBD1	TRBJ2-1	TGTGCCAGCAGTTTTGACAGGGGGTCGCTCAATGAGCAGTTCTTC	CASSFDRGSLNEQFF
many	TRBV20-1	TRBD1	TRBJ2-7	TGCAGTGCTATGTTTGGGACAGGGACCTACGAGCAGTACTTC	CSAMFGTGTYEQYF
few	TRBV19	.	TRBJ2-3	TGTGCCAGTAAAGGGAGGACGGTCACAGATACGCAGTATTTT	CASKGRTVTDTQYF
many	TRBV7-3	.	TRBJ2-3	TGTGCCAGCAGCTTGGGCAGGGGAGGGGATACGCAGTATTTT	CASSLGRGGDTQYF
many	TRBV20-1	TRBD1	TRBJ2-5	TGCAGTGCTAGAACCGGGACAGGGTCCATGGGTATGGAGACCCAGTACTTC	CSARTGTGSMGMETQYF
.	TRBV5-1	TRBD2	TRBJ2-6	TGCGCCAGCAGCTTCCTAGCGGATACCTCTGGGGCCAACGTCCTGACTTTC	CASSFLADTSGANVLTF
few	TRBV6-1	TRBD2	TRBJ2-3	TGTGCCAGCAGTGAATGGACTAGCGGAAGCACAGATACGCAGTATTTT	CASSEWTSGSTDTQYF
.	TRBV5-1	.	TRBJ2-3	TGCGCCAGCAGCTTGACAGGGCGTAACATAGATACGCAGTATTTT	CASSLTGRNIDTQYF
few	TRBV12-3/TRBV12-4	.	TRBJ2-7	TGCGCCAGCGGAGGGGGAGCCACCTACGAGCAGTACTTC	CASGGGATYEQYF